The rows below give T cell receptor beta chains drawn from one sample of a study of T cells after yellow fever vaccination. From the 5' RACE reads, TCRdb called clonotypes with MiXCR, one entry per CDR3 protein. The sample consists of around 300,000 distinct CDR3 sequences, around 4.5% of them appearing once. The source material was PBMCs, sampled 15 days after the yellow fever booster vaccination. The receptor set was obtained from a man between 18 and 29 years old who received the YFV17D yellow fever vaccine. CDR3s include the opening cysteine and the closing phenylalanine or tryptophan. Each record gives: J gene, D gene, V gene, clone size, CDR3 protein, CDR3 DNA. The D gene is left open where the match is weak. Some rows mark clone size as missing; the rest say once, few, many or name a class of expanded clone.

J gene: TRBJ1-2
D gene: NA
V gene: TRBV20-1
clone size: NA
CDR3 protein: CSALRGAHYGYTF
CDR3 DNA: TGCAGTGCCCTCCGGGGGGCACACTATGGCTACACCTTC

J gene: TRBJ2-4
D gene: NA
V gene: TRBV5-4
clone size: few
CDR3 protein: CASSLNEKNTF
CDR3 DNA: TGTGCCAGCAGCTTGAATGAGAAAAATACATTC

J gene: TRBJ2-1
D gene: TRBD2
V gene: TRBV7-8
clone size: NA
CDR3 protein: CASSLGLAGPYNEQFF
CDR3 DNA: TGTGCCAGCAGCCTGGGACTAGCGGGTCCCTACAATGAGCAGTTCTTC

J gene: TRBJ2-3
D gene: NA
V gene: TRBV5-6
clone size: few
CDR3 protein: CASSLVGATDTQYF
CDR3 DNA: TGTGCCAGCAGCTTGGTGGGGGCTACAGATACGCAGTATTTT

J gene: TRBJ2-3
D gene: TRBD2
V gene: TRBV9
clone size: many
CDR3 protein: CASSVVISGGTDTQYF
CDR3 DNA: TGTGCCAGCAGCGTAGTAATTAGCGGGGGTACAGATACGCAGTATTTT

J gene: TRBJ2-5
D gene: TRBD1
V gene: TRBV7-9
clone size: many
CDR3 protein: CASKPGQGRETQYF
CDR3 DNA: TGTGCCAGCAAGCCGGGACAGGGTAGAGAGACCCAGTACTTC

J gene: TRBJ1-5
D gene: TRBD1
V gene: TRBV25-1
clone size: NA
CDR3 protein: CASSEFIPPGQGRNQPQHF
CDR3 DNA: TGTGCCAGCAGTGAATTTATCCCCCCGGGACAGGGTAGGAATCAGCCCCAGCATTTT

J gene: TRBJ1-5
D gene: NA
V gene: TRBV27
clone size: many
CDR3 protein: CASSFDRTLGQPQHF
CDR3 DNA: TGTGCCAGCAGTTTTGATCGTACCCTCGGTCAGCCCCAGCATTTT

J gene: TRBJ1-6
D gene: TRBD1
V gene: TRBV6-6
clone size: few
CDR3 protein: CASTGTVGLYNSPLHF
CDR3 DNA: TGTGCCAGCACCGGGACAGTGGGCCTCTATAATTCACCCCTCCACTTT

J gene: TRBJ2-7
D gene: TRBD1
V gene: TRBV4-1
clone size: many
CDR3 protein: CASSLVGQGSEQYF
CDR3 DNA: TGCGCCAGCAGCCTCGTTGGACAGGGGAGTGAGCAGTACTTC

J gene: TRBJ1-1
D gene: TRBD1
V gene: TRBV6-2/TRBV6-3
clone size: NA
CDR3 protein: CASSERDRLNTEAFF
CDR3 DNA: TGTGCCAGCAGTGAGCGGGACAGGTTGAACACTGAAGCTTTCTTT

J gene: TRBJ2-3
D gene: NA
V gene: TRBV4-3
clone size: many
CDR3 protein: CASSQGSAGAYTDTQYF
CDR3 DNA: TGCGCCAGCAGCCAAGGTTCTGCGGGGGCTTACACAGATACGCAGTATTTT

J gene: TRBJ1-3
D gene: NA
V gene: TRBV28
clone size: NA
CDR3 protein: CASSSGFGNTIYF
CDR3 DNA: TGTGCCAGCAGTAGCGGTTTTGGAAACACCATATATTTT

J gene: TRBJ2-6
D gene: NA
V gene: TRBV7-6
clone size: many
CDR3 protein: CASSLAGGITSGANVLTF
CDR3 DNA: TGTGCCAGCAGCTTAGCAGGCGGGATTACATCTGGGGCCAACGTCCTGACTTTC

J gene: TRBJ1-1
D gene: NA
V gene: TRBV6-6
clone size: many
CDR3 protein: CASSPIYTEAFF
CDR3 DNA: TGTGCCAGCAGTCCCATCTACACTGAAGCTTTCTTT

J gene: TRBJ2-7
D gene: TRBD1
V gene: TRBV6-5
clone size: few
CDR3 protein: CASSPSDRVFEQYF
CDR3 DNA: TGTGCCAGCAGCCCTAGTGACAGGGTTTTCGAGCAGTACTTC

J gene: TRBJ2-7
D gene: NA
V gene: TRBV7-9
clone size: many
CDR3 protein: CASSKRGQEDYEQYF
CDR3 DNA: TGTGCCAGCAGTAAGAGAGGACAAGAAGACTACGAGCAGTACTTC

J gene: TRBJ1-1
D gene: NA
V gene: TRBV4-1
clone size: many
CDR3 protein: CASSYLWNTEAFF
CDR3 DNA: TGCGCCAGCAGCTACCTATGGAACACTGAAGCTTTCTTT

J gene: TRBJ2-5
D gene: NA
V gene: TRBV7-2
clone size: many
CDR3 protein: CASSLDGQETQYF
CDR3 DNA: TGTGCCAGCAGCTTGGATGGGCAAGAGACCCAGTACTTC

J gene: TRBJ2-5
D gene: NA
V gene: TRBV15
clone size: many
CDR3 protein: CATGLGGGTQYF
CDR3 DNA: TGTGCCACCGGTCTCGGAGGGGGGACCCAGTACTTC

J gene: TRBJ2-1
D gene: NA
V gene: TRBV5-4
clone size: NA
CDR3 protein: CASSLGGKGANEQFF
CDR3 DNA: TGTGCCAGCAGCTTGGGGGGGAAAGGGGCCAATGAGCAGTTCTTC

J gene: TRBJ2-1
D gene: TRBD1
V gene: TRBV7-9
clone size: many
CDR3 protein: CASSAGQGDYNEQFF
CDR3 DNA: TGTGCCAGCAGCGCGGGACAGGGGGACTACAATGAGCAGTTCTTC

J gene: TRBJ2-2
D gene: NA
V gene: TRBV10-3
clone size: many
CDR3 protein: CAISERQNTGELFF
CDR3 DNA: TGTGCCATCAGTGAGAGGCAGAACACCGGGGAGCTGTTTTTT

J gene: TRBJ2-2
D gene: TRBD2
V gene: TRBV7-3
clone size: NA
CDR3 protein: CASSTRLARNTGELFF
CDR3 DNA: TGTGCCAGCAGCACCCGACTAGCCAGGAACACCGGGGAGCTGTTTTTT

J gene: TRBJ2-2
D gene: NA
V gene: TRBV7-9
clone size: many
CDR3 protein: CASSLRFGELFF
CDR3 DNA: TGTGCCAGCAGCTTACGGTTCGGGGAGCTGTTTTTT

J gene: TRBJ1-5
D gene: NA
V gene: TRBV6-5
clone size: many
CDR3 protein: CASSYSRDQPQHF
CDR3 DNA: TGTGCCAGCAGTTACTCAAGGGATCAGCCCCAGCATTTT

J gene: TRBJ2-5
D gene: NA
V gene: TRBV10-3
clone size: few
CDR3 protein: CAVLGGETQYF
CDR3 DNA: TGTGCCGTCTTAGGGGGTGAGACCCAGTACTTC

J gene: TRBJ1-1
D gene: NA
V gene: TRBV28
clone size: many
CDR3 protein: CASSSPRTPGDTEAFF
CDR3 DNA: TGTGCCAGCAGTTCGCCCCGGACTCCTGGGGACACTGAAGCTTTCTTT

J gene: TRBJ2-6
D gene: NA
V gene: TRBV5-6
clone size: few
CDR3 protein: CASGWGANVLTF
CDR3 DNA: TGTGCCTCCGGGTGGGGGGCCAACGTCCTGACTTTC

J gene: TRBJ1-3
D gene: NA
V gene: TRBV6-5
clone size: many
CDR3 protein: CASTRVGSGNTIYF
CDR3 DNA: TGTGCCAGCACCCGGGTGGGGTCGGGAAACACCATATATTTT

J gene: TRBJ2-1
D gene: NA
V gene: TRBV6-2/TRBV6-3
clone size: NA
CDR3 protein: CASIPRGPWNEQFF
CDR3 DNA: TGTGCCAGCATCCCCCGGGGGCCTTGGAATGAGCAGTTCTTC

J gene: TRBJ1-1
D gene: TRBD1
V gene: TRBV5-1
clone size: NA
CDR3 protein: CASSSNTGDSKAFF
CDR3 DNA: TGCGCCAGCAGCTCAAACACAGGGGATTCTAAAGCTTTCTTT

J gene: TRBJ1-5
D gene: NA
V gene: TRBV6-6
clone size: many
CDR3 protein: CASTDSSNQPQHF
CDR3 DNA: TGTGCCAGCACGGACAGTAGCAATCAGCCCCAGCATTTT

J gene: TRBJ2-5
D gene: NA
V gene: TRBV20-1
clone size: NA
CDR3 protein: CSARDRRYQETQYF
CDR3 DNA: TGCAGTGCTAGAGATCGAAGGTACCAAGAGACCCAGTACTTC

J gene: TRBJ1-4
D gene: NA
V gene: TRBV9
clone size: many
CDR3 protein: CASSVDVRGIGEKLFF
CDR3 DNA: TGTGCCAGCAGCGTAGACGTTCGTGGTATCGGGGAAAAACTGTTTTTT

J gene: TRBJ1-4
D gene: NA
V gene: TRBV7-2
clone size: many
CDR3 protein: CASSFGGSEKLFF
CDR3 DNA: TGTGCCAGCAGCTTCGGGGGAAGTGAAAAACTGTTTTTT

J gene: TRBJ1-1
D gene: NA
V gene: TRBV20-1
clone size: NA
CDR3 protein: CSASLGGTEAFF
CDR3 DNA: TGCAGTGCTAGTCTAGGGGGGACTGAAGCTTTCTTT

J gene: TRBJ1-2
D gene: NA
V gene: TRBV15
clone size: many
CDR3 protein: CATSRDRNYGYTF
CDR3 DNA: TGTGCCACCAGCAGAGATCGGAACTATGGCTACACCTTC

J gene: TRBJ2-1
D gene: TRBD2
V gene: TRBV20-1
clone size: NA
CDR3 protein: CSASSAGGPYGEQFF
CDR3 DNA: TGCAGTGCTAGTTCCGCGGGGGGGCCTTACGGTGAGCAGTTCTTC

J gene: TRBJ1-2
D gene: NA
V gene: TRBV6-5
clone size: few
CDR3 protein: CASCTGANYGYTF
CDR3 DNA: TGTGCCAGCTGCACGGGGGCTAACTATGGCTACACCTTC

J gene: TRBJ2-5
D gene: NA
V gene: TRBV11-2
clone size: NA
CDR3 protein: CASSSPWAGHVETQYF
CDR3 DNA: TGTGCCAGCAGCTCCCCCTGGGCGGGACACGTAGAGACCCAGTACTTC

J gene: TRBJ1-5
D gene: NA
V gene: TRBV5-5
clone size: many
CDR3 protein: CASSLVQIGNQPQHF
CDR3 DNA: TGTGCCAGCAGCTTGGTTCAGATAGGCAATCAGCCCCAGCATTTT

J gene: TRBJ2-1
D gene: NA
V gene: TRBV18
clone size: few
CDR3 protein: CASSPLAPISNEQFF
CDR3 DNA: TGTGCCAGCTCACCCCTAGCCCCAATAAGCAATGAGCAGTTCTTC

J gene: TRBJ2-3
D gene: TRBD1
V gene: TRBV24-1
clone size: NA
CDR3 protein: CATMGTGGAGTQYF
CDR3 DNA: TGTGCCACCATGGGGACAGGGGGCGCAGGCACGCAGTATTTT

J gene: TRBJ1-1
D gene: NA
V gene: TRBV3-1
clone size: few
CDR3 protein: CASSHSTDTAEAFF
CDR3 DNA: TGTGCCAGCAGCCACTCGACAGACACGGCTGAAGCTTTCTTT

J gene: TRBJ2-1
D gene: NA
V gene: TRBV23-1
clone size: few
CDR3 protein: CASSQSDRVSYNEQFF
CDR3 DNA: TGCGCCAGCAGTCAATCAGACAGAGTCTCCTACAATGAGCAGTTCTTC

J gene: TRBJ1-1
D gene: TRBD1
V gene: TRBV7-2
clone size: few
CDR3 protein: CASSLEGAGSTEAFF
CDR3 DNA: TGTGCCAGCAGCTTAGAGGGGGCAGGTTCCACTGAAGCTTTCTTT

J gene: TRBJ2-1
D gene: NA
V gene: TRBV7-2
clone size: NA
CDR3 protein: CASSISDYEQFF
CDR3 DNA: TGTGCCAGCAGCATCAGCGACTACGAGCAGTTCTTC

J gene: TRBJ1-2
D gene: NA
V gene: TRBV11-2
clone size: NA
CDR3 protein: CASSLLQDKYGYTF
CDR3 DNA: TGTGCCAGCAGCTTATTACAGGACAAATATGGCTACACCTTC

J gene: TRBJ1-5
D gene: NA
V gene: TRBV20-1
clone size: few
CDR3 protein: CSAKLQGNQPQHF
CDR3 DNA: TGCAGTGCAAAACTACAGGGCAATCAGCCCCAGCATTTT

J gene: TRBJ2-3
D gene: TRBD2
V gene: TRBV7-3
clone size: many
CDR3 protein: CASSYSGGAEDTQYF
CDR3 DNA: TGTGCCAGCAGCTATAGCGGGGGGGCCGAAGATACGCAGTATTTT